The source of this T cell receptor beta chain is a study of blood T cell repertoires in COVID-19. About the research overall: Samples of COVID-19 (acute and convalescent) were obtained from the United States, Italy and Spain. PBMCs, B-cell-depleted T cells, or T cells were the source of the cDNA or gDNA that made up the material.

This clone was detected a few times. Repertoires were generated with immunoSEQ multiplex PCR, while TCRdb's copy carries only in-frame clones and drops some. This sample has a few hundred thousand clones, with just over 85% found just once. Donors of Cohort 3 who recovered were those that had two negative PCRs, clearance, or symptom resolution. The CDR3 spans 14 residues. Germline-derived CDR1 and CDR2 are SGHRS and YFSETQ. V was pared by 2 bases and J by 0 bases, with 9 bases between. Sequencing was done on a sample of PBMCs or T cells enriched from blood (not recorded which). The chain recombines TRBV5-1 with TRBJ2-7; the D gene is possibly TRBD1 (5 bases). The TCR was taken from a woman between 18 and 30 years old who had recovered from COVID-19. As DNA, the CDR3 is TGCGCCAGCAGCTTACCGGACAACTCCTACGAGCAGTACTTC. Its translation is CASSLPDNSYEQYF.